A selection of T cell receptor beta chains follows, all from one sample in a study of cytomegalovirus exposure and HLA in healthy donors. Using immunoSEQ multiplex PCR, the repertoire was profiled, and TCRdb retains in-frame clones only, with some absent. The data show 110,000 or so clones, about 80% seen once. Sequencing was done on a sample of PBMCs. The receptors were sampled from a woman aged 40 to 49 in good health and CMV-seropositive. Each CDR3 is given with its conserved first and last residue. A D gene is named only where the DNA matches it firmly. Size is stated for part of the rows, as once, few or many counts, or as a class when the clone is expanded.

j_call d_call clone_size cdr3_length v_call cdr3_nt cdr3_aa
TRBJ2-1 TRBD1 - 16 TRBV13 TGTGCCAGCAGCCCCGACAGGGCCGTGGGCTACAATGAGCAGTTCTTC CASSPDRAVGYNEQFF
TRBJ1-1 TRBD1 - 13 TRBV9 TGTGCCAGCAGCTCCTACACAGGGGCTGAAGCTTTCTTT CASSSYTGAEAFF
TRBJ1-4 - - 17 TRBV18 TGTGCCAGCTCACCAAGATATAACAGGGCTGCTAATGAAAAACTGTTTTTT CASSPRYNRAANEKLFF
TRBJ1-1 - - 14 TRBV5-1 TGCGCCAGCAGCTTGGAAGGGGGGAACACTGAAGCTTTCTTT CASSLEGGNTEAFF
TRBJ2-1 TRBD2 - 15 TRBV4-1 TGCGCCAGCAGCCGGGGACTAGCGGGGGGGTTTGAGCAGTTCTTC CASSRGLAGGFEQFF
TRBJ1-4 - - 13 TRBV7-8 TGTGCCAGCAGCGTCCGCAGGGTTGAAAAACTGTTTTTT CASSVRRVEKLFF
TRBJ2-1 TRBD1 - 16 TRBV5-1 TGCGCCAGCAGCTTGGCCCGGACAGGGGATAGGAATGAGCAGTTCTTC CASSLARTGDRNEQFF
TRBJ2-3 TRBD2 - 15 TRBV4-2 TGTGCCAGCAGCCAAGTGGACGAAGCGGGAGGTACGCAGTATTTT CASSQVDEAGGTQYF
TRBJ2-3 TRBD2 - 13 TRBV29-1 TGCAGCGTTCTGGGCGGGGGGGGAGATACGCAGTATTTT CSVLGGGGDTQYF
TRBJ2-3 - - 15 TRBV6-1 TGTGCCAGCAGTGAACGTTCGCGGAACACAGATACGCAGTATTTT CASSERSRNTDTQYF
TRBJ2-7 - - 14 TRBV11-2 TGTGCCAGCAGCTTAGAGGCGGCTTCCCACGAGCAGTACTTC CASSLEAASHEQYF
TRBJ1-2 TRBD1 - 15 TRBV5-1 TGCGCCAGCAGAGAACCGACAGGGGTTAACTATGGCTACACCTTC CASREPTGVNYGYTF
TRBJ2-5 TRBD1 - 14 TRBV30 TGTGCTCGACGAAGCAGGGGGCGGCAAGAGACCCAGTACTTC CARRSRGRQETQYF
TRBJ1-6 TRBD1 few 16 TRBV19 TGTGCCAGTGTCAACCGGGACAGGGGGCGGAATTCACCCCTCCACTTT CASVNRDRGRNSPLHF
TRBJ2-1 TRBD1 - 15 TRBV6-4 TGTGCCAGCAAATCGGACAGGGCGGCCGGCAGTGAGCAGTTCTTC CASKSDRAAGSEQFF
TRBJ1-2 TRBD1 - 15 TRBV19 TGTGCCAGTAGTGTCATGACAGGGGCTGGCTATGGCTACACCTTC CASSVMTGAGYGYTF
TRBJ2-3 - - 12 TRBV4-1 TGCGCCAGCAGGACAGAAGGAGATACGCAGTATTTT CASRTEGDTQYF
TRBJ1-4 - - 14 TRBV19 TGTGCCAGTAGTATTACAACAACTAATGAAAAACTGTTTTTT CASSITTTNEKLFF
TRBJ2-1 TRBD2 - 14 TRBV6-5 TGTGCCAGCAGTCTAGCGGGGGGTTACAATGAGCAGTTCTTC CASSLAGGYNEQFF
TRBJ2-2 TRBD2 - 17 TRBV10-3 TGTGCCATCAGCGATCCGACTAGCGGGAAGAACACCGGGGAGCTGTTTTTT CAISDPTSGKNTGELFF
TRBJ1-1 - - 13 TRBV5-4 TGTGCCAGCAGCACGGACAGTTACACTGAAGCTTTCTTT CASSTDSYTEAFF
TRBJ1-1 - - 14 TRBV4-2 TGTGCCAGCAGCCAAGCCGACACTGGGCCTGAAGCTTTCTTT CASSQADTGPEAFF
TRBJ2-7 TRBD2 - 16 TRBV18 TGTGCCAGCTCACCACCGGGACTAGCGGGACGCTACGAGCAGTACTTC CASSPPGLAGRYEQYF
TRBJ1-3 - once 14 TRBV19 TGTGCCAGTATGAGGGGAGGAACTGGAAACACCATATATTTT CASMRGGTGNTIYF
TRBJ2-1 - - 15 TRBV5-1 TGCGCCAGCAGCTTGGCCTTTATGTCGACGGGTGAGCAGTTCTTC CASSLAFMSTGEQFF
TRBJ2-2 - once 14 TRBV29-1 TGCAGCGTCGGCTCGACAGGGAACACCGGGGAGCTGTTTTTT CSVGSTGNTGELFF
TRBJ1-1 TRBD1 - 13 TRBV7-6 TGTGCCAGCAGCCCGAGACAGGGAAGTGAAGCTTTCTTT CASSPRQGSEAFF
TRBJ2-3 - - 12 TRBV10-3 TGTGCCATCGGGGGGAACACAGATACGCAGTATTTT CAIGGNTDTQYF
TRBJ2-5 - - 15 TRBV6-1 TGTGCCAGCAGGGATGGCGGCCTTGGTGAAGAGACCCAGTACTTC CASRDGGLGEETQYF
TRBJ2-5 - few 14 TRBV21-1 TGTGCCAGCAGCTCCTACCGACCGGAGGGGACCCAGTACTTC CASSSYRPEGTQYF
TRBJ2-3 TRBD2 few 14 TRBV9 TGTGCCAGCAGCGTAGCGGGGGGGCCAGATACGCAGTATTTT CASSVAGGPDTQYF
TRBJ1-3 - - 15 TRBV7-6 TGTGCCAGCAGCTCCCAACTGAGATCTGGAAACACCATATATTTT CASSSQLRSGNTIYF
TRBJ1-1 TRBD1 - 15 TRBV10-3 TGTGCCATCGGATCTTCCGGGACAGTGAACACTGAAGCTTTCTTT CAIGSSGTVNTEAFF
TRBJ1-2 - - 13 TRBV6-1 TGTGCCAGCAGCCCTAACCGGGGCTATGGCTACACCTTC CASSPNRGYGYTF
TRBJ1-4 - - 14 TRBV2 TGTGCCAGCAGAACAGGGCTAGCTAATGAAAAACTGTTTTTT CASRTGLANEKLFF
TRBJ1-5 - - 15 TRBV18 TGTGCCAGCTCACCATACGCCGGAGGCAATCAGCCCCAGCATTTT CASSPYAGGNQPQHF
TRBJ1-4 - - 14 TRBV27 TGTGCCAGCAGTTATAGTAGATCCAATGAAAAACTGTTTTTT CASSYSRSNEKLFF
TRBJ1-4 - - 16 TRBV4-1 TGCGCCAGCAGCCACCCCGGACGGCGAGGAGGTGAAAAACTGTTTTTT CASSHPGRRGGEKLFF
TRBJ2-1 TRBD2 once 16 TRBV7-2 TGTGCCAGCAGCTTAGTAGGTGGGGGGGCCTACAATGAGCAGTTCTTC CASSLVGGGAYNEQFF
TRBJ1-2 - - 13 TRBV29-1 TGCAGCGTGGCTCAGATACATCACTATGGCTACACCTTC CSVAQIHHYGYTF
TRBJ2-7 - - 13 TRBV6-6 TGTGCCAGCGGCCCACAGGGCTCCTACGAGCAGTACTTC CASGPQGSYEQYF
TRBJ1-6 TRBD1 - 20 TRBV5-1 TGCGCCAGCAGCTCCCTCTCCCGGGACAGGGGAAGCTCCTATAATTCACCCCTCCACTTT CASSSLSRDRGSSYNSPLHF
TRBJ2-4 - - 12 TRBV5-1 TGCGCCAGCAGCTTGGGCCAGACTCCGCAGTACTTC CASSLGQTPQYF
TRBJ1-1 - - 13 TRBV6-1 TGTGCCAGCGGGGGGACGGGGAACACTGAAGCTTTCTTT CASGGTGNTEAFF
TRBJ2-3 - - 16 TRBV7-8 TGTGCCAGCTCGGTCATTGGGGGCGGGCACACAGATACGCAGTATTTT CASSVIGGGHTDTQYF
TRBJ2-7 TRBD1 - 15 TRBV6-1 TGTGCCAGCAGTGAATGGGGACAGGGTTCCCACGAGCAGTACTTC CASSEWGQGSHEQYF
TRBJ1-5 TRBD1 - 13 TRBV29-1 TGCAGCGCTGGGACAGGGCCCAATCAGCCCCAGCATTTT CSAGTGPNQPQHF
TRBJ2-2 - - 19 TRBV4-2 TGTGCCAGCAGCCAAGCTCTTCCCCCCGGAGGAGGGGCGACAGGGGAGCTGTTTTTT CASSQALPPGGGATGELFF
TRBJ1-6 - once 13 TRBV30 TGTGCCTGGAATGGGGGGATTAATTCACCCCTCCACTTT CAWNGGINSPLHF
TRBJ1-2 TRBD1 - 13 TRBV2 TGTGCCAGCAGTGAGGACAGGTTCTATGGCTACACCTTC CASSEDRFYGYTF